This T cell receptor beta chain emerged from a study of metastatic and nonmetastatic thyroid tumors (dated by TCRdb to the early 2020s). In terms of the full investigation: Repertoires were compared across peripheral blood and tumor or nodule tissue samples from malignant and benign thyroid patients.

This clone came up many times. Its binding antigen is unknown. Since a much larger clone is just one base distant, this may be a read error. What the work shows at the level of the full study, not this receptor alone: In both blood and tumor samples, TCR beta diversity was reported to be significantly higher in malignant tumors than in benign nodules.

Library preparation was by PCR. The data were produced on an Illumina HiSeq 4000. The TCR beta-chain CDR3 region of each patient was profiled by high-throughput sequencing. The authors processed their data as follows. A classifier to discriminate distant-metastatic papillary thyroid cancer patients was built from CDR3 differences across clinicopathological groups. The Shannon index was used to measure repertoire diversity, and the Morisita-Horn index was used to measure how similar tumor and blood repertoires were. In TCRdb, the public reads were trimmed at Q25 with fastp and aligned with MiXCR, with productive beta chains retained. Clone size and V and J calls follow TCRdb, not the original study. This sample comprises some 33,000 clones, more than 15% of them detected only once. In total, the top ten clones hold about 5% of the sample. No treatment had been received by any patient before thyroid surgery. Using T-cell receptor beta sequencing, the study looked back at clinical samples from patients collected from the early 2010s to the late 2010s.

This TCR came from a female donor with papillary thyroid cancer or a benign thyroid nodule (not recorded which). Some clones in this sample may be carry-over from other donors' samples. The material sequenced was blood.

The CDR3 sequence is CASSFRGPVDGYTF. The DNA is TGTGCCAGCAGCTTCCGGGGGCCCGTGGATGGCTACACCTTC. The V gene is TRBV7-8 and the J gene is TRBJ1-2; perhaps TRBD1 is the D gene, with 6 bases matching. Trimming costs V 3 bases and J 6 bases, and their ends lie 14 bases apart. The germline V gene yields SGHVS for CDR1 and FQNEAQ for CDR2. From cysteine to phenylalanine, the CDR3 is 14 amino acids long. Only the CDR3 portion is preserved as DNA: 42 bases, with reading frame beginning at the first base. Reference TRBV7-8 and TRBJ1-2 genes cover what lies past the CDR3, so the full variable domain is GAGVSQSPRYKVAKRGQDVALRCDPISGHVSLFWYQQALGQGPEFLTYFQNEAQLDKSGLPSDRFFAERPEGSVSTLKIQRTQQEDSAVYLCASSFRGPVDGYTFGSGTRLTVV.